The next 13 T cell receptor beta chains were all read from a single sample in a study of CD8+ T cells in alopecia areata. cDNA prepared by RNA extraction and subsequent reverse transcription served as the template for sequencing. Assay used: immunoSEQ multiplex PCR; TCRdb lists only in-frame clones, some missing. The repertoire holds around 120,000 clones, with less than 80% as singletons. Material: CD4+ T cells sorted from blood. All receptors derive from a human donor in good health.

The V and J genes are TRBV6-6 and TRBJ1-2; 7 bases align to TRBD1. V trimming: 6 bases; J trimming: 6 bases; junction bases outside the gene matches: 7. CDR3 length: 13 amino acids. CDR1 MNHNY and CDR2 SVGAGI come from the germline V gene (reference sequence). The CDR3 DNA follows: TGTGCCAGCAGGATGGAGGGGGCTAATGGCTACACCTTC. It yields the protein CASRMEGANGYTF.

The V call is TRBV5-4, the J call TRBJ2-5; D ambiguous. Germline V gene lookup returns CDR1 SGHNT and CDR2 YYREEE (reference sequence). The length of the CDR3 is 12 residues. V dropped 3 bases and J dropped 5 bases, with 8 bases sitting between them. Here the CDR3 DNA reads TGTGCCAGCAGCTCGGGCATGGAGACCCAGTACTTC. Translation gives CASSSGMETQYF. The full variable domain, in which reference TRBV5-4 and TRBJ2-5 provide the parts outside the CDR3, is ETGVTQSPTHLIKTRGQQVTLRCSSQSGHNTVSWYQQALGQGPQFIFQYYREEENGRGNFPPRFSGLQFPNYSSELNVNALELDDSALYLCASSSGMETQYFGPGTRLLVL.

Note on this clone: Since the CDR3 does not end with the conserved phenylalanine or tryptophan, this likely comes from a read error. The DNA is omitted, as the CDR3 cannot be located on it reliably, and the CDR3 follows TCRdb's listing. The genes are TRBV4-1 and TRBJ2-7; the listed D gene, TRBD2, was not tested against the DNA. Germline CDR1 MGHRA, CDR2 YSYEKL. The CDR3 totals 11 residues, both ends included. The CDR3 is CAPKASYGGGY.

The chain is built from TRBV12-5 and TRBJ1-2; D is ambiguous. Trimming stripped 6 bases from V and 13 bases from J, with 12 bases between. From germline, CDR1 is LGHNT and CDR2 FRNRAP. This CDR3 contains 10 residues. CDR3 amino acids: CASGPVRVTF. The CDR3 bases are TGTGCTAGTGGCCCGGTTCGGGTCACCTTC.

This rearrangement joins TRBV7-2 to TRBJ2-3; D uncertain. Per germline, CDR1 SGHTA and CDR2 FQGNSA. The CDR3 runs 12 residues. Trimming stripped 5 bases from V and 0 bases from J, with 3 bases between. In DNA, the CDR3 is TGTGCCAGCAGCGAAAGCACAGATACGCAGTATTTT. The encoded protein is CASSESTDTQYF.

The rearrangement links TRBV6-5 to TRBJ1-5; TRBD1 might be the D (6 bases). Germline CDR1 reads MNHEY; CDR2 reads SVGAGI. The V gene lost 6 bases and the J gene lost 6 bases, with 12 bases spanning the gap. CDR3 length equals 13 residues. CDR3 DNA: TGTGCCAGCAGGCCCCGGGGGGCTCAGCCCCAGCATTTT. Amino acids: CASRPRGAQPQHF.

V is TRBV7-6 and J is TRBJ1-5; no clear D gene. CDR3 length equals 13 residues. The germline CDR1 and CDR2 sequences are SGHVS and FNYEAQ. V lost 1 base, J lost 4 bases, and 5 bases lay in between. CDR3: CASSLGLNQPQHF. The CDR3 nucleotides are TGTGCCAGCAGCTTAGGGTTAAATCAGCCCCAGCATTTT.

This clone was recorded a few times. This chain connects TRBV7-2 to TRBJ2-3, with TRBD1 matching over 9 bases. This CDR3 region has 15 residues. Germline-derived CDR1 and CDR2 are SGHTA and FQGNSA. With V trimmed by 5 bases and J by 2 bases, 5 bases remained unmatched. CDR3 region: CASSKTGGDTDTQYF. The CDR3 nucleotides read TGTGCCAGCAGCAAGACAGGGGGTGACACAGATACGCAGTATTTT.

The chain recombines TRBV16 with TRBJ2-4; TRBD2 might be the D (6 bases). The length of the CDR3 is 16 residues. Trimming removed 4 bases from V and 0 bases from J, with 13 bases in between. Germline-derived CDR1 and CDR2 are KGHSY and FQNENV. The CDR3 DNA is TGTGCCAGCAGCCGGGGGGAAGAACTAGCCAAAAACATTCAGTACTTC. Its protein is CASSRGEELAKNIQYF. The full variable domain, completed using reference TRBV16 and TRBJ2-4, is GEEVAQTPKHLVRGEGQKAKLYCAPIKGHSYVFWYQQVLKNEFKFLISFQNENVFDETGMPKERFSAKCLPNSPCSLEIQATKLEDSAVYFCASSRGEELAKNIQYFGAGTRLSVL.

CDR3 sequence reads: CASSELTASTPGEKLFF. CDR3 DNA sequence: TGTGCCAGCAGTGAATTAACAGCCTCCACCCCGGGTGAAAAACTGTTTTTT. The chain combines TRBV2 with TRBJ1-4, with D unresolved. Germline V gives CDR1 SNHLY, CDR2 FYNNEI. V gave up 2 bases and J gave up 7 bases, with 20 bases separating them. The CDR3 spans 17 residues.

The CDR3 loop reads CSAGDVGYTF. CDR3 DNA sequence: TGCAGCGCTGGGGACGTAGGCTACACCTTC. This chain connects TRBV29-1 to TRBJ1-2, with D possibly TRBD1 on 5 matching bases. The CDR3 covers 10 residues. Trimming pared 7 bases from V and 8 bases from J, leaving 11 bases between. From germline, CDR1 is SQVTM and CDR2 ANQGSEA. Filled out from reference TRBV29-1 and TRBJ1-2, the complete variable domain reads SAVISQKPSRDICQRGTSLTIQCQVDSQVTMMFWYRQQPGQSLTLIATANQGSEATYESGFVIDKFPISRPNLTFSTLTVSNMSPEDSSIYLCSAGDVGYTFGSGTRLTVV.

The V and J genes are TRBV30 and TRBJ2-5; D is uncertain. The CDR3 is made up of 12 amino acids. CDR1 and CDR2 from the germline V gene are GTSNPN and SVGIG (reference sequence). Trimming removed 7 bases from V and 1 base from J, with 10 bases in between. Here the CDR3 reads CASALTQETQYF. The CDR3 DNA sequence: TGTGCCTCGGCATTGACCCAAGAGACCCAGTACTTC.

For the CDR3, the DNA is TGTGCCAGCAGCCGAGCCGCCCCGGGACAGGGAGGCAATGAGCAGTTCTTC. Its protein product is CASSRAAPGQGGNEQFF. The chain is built from TRBV7-8 and TRBJ2-1; 9 bases agree with TRBD1. The J segment lost 6 bases and the V segment lost 5 bases, leaving 14 bases of the junction unmatched. The CDR3 length is 17 residues. Germline V gene lookup returns CDR1 SGHVS and CDR2 FQNEAQ.